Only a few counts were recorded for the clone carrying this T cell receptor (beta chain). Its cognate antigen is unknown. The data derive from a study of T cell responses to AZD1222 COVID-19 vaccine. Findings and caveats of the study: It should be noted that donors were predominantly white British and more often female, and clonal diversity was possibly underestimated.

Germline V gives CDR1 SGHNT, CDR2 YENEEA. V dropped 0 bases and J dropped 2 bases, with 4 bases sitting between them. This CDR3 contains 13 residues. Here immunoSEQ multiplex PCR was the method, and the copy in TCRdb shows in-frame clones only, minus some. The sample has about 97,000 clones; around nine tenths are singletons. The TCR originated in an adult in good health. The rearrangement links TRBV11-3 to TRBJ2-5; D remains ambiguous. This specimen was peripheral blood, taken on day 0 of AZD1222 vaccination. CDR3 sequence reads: CASSLEQQETQYF. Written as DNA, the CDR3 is TGTGCCAGCAGCTTAGAACAGCAAGAGACCCAGTACTTC.